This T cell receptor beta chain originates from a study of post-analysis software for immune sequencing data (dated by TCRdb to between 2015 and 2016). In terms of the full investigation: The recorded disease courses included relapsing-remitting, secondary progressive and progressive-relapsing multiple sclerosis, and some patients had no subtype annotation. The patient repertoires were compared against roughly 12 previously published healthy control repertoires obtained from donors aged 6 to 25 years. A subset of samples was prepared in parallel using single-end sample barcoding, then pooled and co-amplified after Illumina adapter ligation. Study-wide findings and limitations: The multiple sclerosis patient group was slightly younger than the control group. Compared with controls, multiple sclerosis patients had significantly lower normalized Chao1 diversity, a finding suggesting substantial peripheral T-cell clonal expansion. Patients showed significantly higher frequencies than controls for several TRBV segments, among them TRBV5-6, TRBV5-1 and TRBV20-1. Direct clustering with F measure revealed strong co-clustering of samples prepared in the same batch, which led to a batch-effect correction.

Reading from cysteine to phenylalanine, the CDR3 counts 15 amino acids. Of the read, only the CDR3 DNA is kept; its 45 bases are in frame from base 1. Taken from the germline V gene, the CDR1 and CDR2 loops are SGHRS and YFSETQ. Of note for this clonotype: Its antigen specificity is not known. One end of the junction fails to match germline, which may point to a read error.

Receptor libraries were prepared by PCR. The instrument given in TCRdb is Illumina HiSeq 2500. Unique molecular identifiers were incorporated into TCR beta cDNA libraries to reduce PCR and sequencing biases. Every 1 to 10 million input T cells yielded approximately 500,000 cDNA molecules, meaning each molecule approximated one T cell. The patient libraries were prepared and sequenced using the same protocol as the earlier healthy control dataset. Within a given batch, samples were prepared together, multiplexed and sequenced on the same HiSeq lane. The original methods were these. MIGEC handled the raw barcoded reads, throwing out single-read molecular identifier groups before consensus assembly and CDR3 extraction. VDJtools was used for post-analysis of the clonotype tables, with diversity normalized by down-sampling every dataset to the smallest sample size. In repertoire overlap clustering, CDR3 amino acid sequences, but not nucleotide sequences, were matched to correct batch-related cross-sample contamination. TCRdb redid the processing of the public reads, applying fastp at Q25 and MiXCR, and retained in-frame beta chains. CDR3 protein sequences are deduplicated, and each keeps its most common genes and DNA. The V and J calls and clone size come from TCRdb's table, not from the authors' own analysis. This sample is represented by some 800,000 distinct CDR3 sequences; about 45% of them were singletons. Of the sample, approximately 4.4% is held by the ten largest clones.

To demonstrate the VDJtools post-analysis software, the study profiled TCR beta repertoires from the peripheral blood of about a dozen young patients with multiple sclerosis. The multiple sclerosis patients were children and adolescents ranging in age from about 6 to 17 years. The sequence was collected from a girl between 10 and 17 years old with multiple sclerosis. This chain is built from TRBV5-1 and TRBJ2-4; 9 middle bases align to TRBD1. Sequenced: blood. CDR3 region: CACSSDRGPKNIQYF. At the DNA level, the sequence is TGCGCCTGCAGCTCGGACAGGGGCCCCAAAAACATTCAGTACTTC.